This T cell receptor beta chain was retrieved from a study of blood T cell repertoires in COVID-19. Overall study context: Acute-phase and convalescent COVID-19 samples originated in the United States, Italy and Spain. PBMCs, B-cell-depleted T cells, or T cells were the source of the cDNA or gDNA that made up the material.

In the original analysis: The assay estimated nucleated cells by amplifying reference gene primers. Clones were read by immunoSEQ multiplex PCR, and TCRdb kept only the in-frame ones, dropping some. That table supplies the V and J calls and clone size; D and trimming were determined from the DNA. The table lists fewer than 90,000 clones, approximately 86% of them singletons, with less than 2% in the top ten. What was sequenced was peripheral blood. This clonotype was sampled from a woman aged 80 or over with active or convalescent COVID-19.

CDR3 sequence (DNA): TGCGCCAGCAGCTCCCTAGCGGGGCCCCCCTACGAGCAGTACTTC. Translated, it gives CASSSLAGPPYEQYF. The chain is built from TRBV5-1 and TRBJ2-7; 9 bases are shared with TRBD2. Germline CDR1 reads SGHRS; CDR2 reads YFSETQ. V was clipped by 3 bases and J by 2 bases; unmatched bases: 6. There are 15 residues in the CDR3.